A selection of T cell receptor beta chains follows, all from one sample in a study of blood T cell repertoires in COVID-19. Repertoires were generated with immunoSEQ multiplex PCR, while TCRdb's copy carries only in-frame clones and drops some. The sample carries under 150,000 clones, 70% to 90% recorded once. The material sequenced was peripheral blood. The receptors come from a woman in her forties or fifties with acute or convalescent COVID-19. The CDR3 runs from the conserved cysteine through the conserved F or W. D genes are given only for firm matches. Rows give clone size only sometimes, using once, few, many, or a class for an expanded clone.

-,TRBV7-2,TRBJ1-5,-,TGTGCCAGCAGCTTAGGGCAGGCCAGCAATCAGCCCCAGCATTTT,CASSLGQASNQPQHF
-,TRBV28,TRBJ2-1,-,TGTGCCAGCTTGAAAGCTGACTCCTACAATGAGCAGTTCTTC,CASLKADSYNEQFF
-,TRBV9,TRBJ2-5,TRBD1,TGTGCCAGCAGCCTCGCAGGGGGCTCGGGGGAGACCCAGTACTTC,CASSLAGGSGETQYF
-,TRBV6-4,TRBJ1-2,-,TGTGCCGGACCAGACAGGTATGGCTACACCTTC,CAGPDRYGYTF
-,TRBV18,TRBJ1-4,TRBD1,TGTGCCAGCTCGGAAAGGGACAGAAGGCCTGAAAAACTGTTTTTT,CASSERDRRPEKLFF
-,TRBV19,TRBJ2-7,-,TGTGCCAGTAGTCCCCCTTCGGACGAGCAGTACTTC,CASSPPSDEQYF
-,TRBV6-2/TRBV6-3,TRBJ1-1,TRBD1,TGTGCCAGCAGTCTGACAGGGGGCATCACTGAAGCTTTCTTT,CASSLTGGITEAFF
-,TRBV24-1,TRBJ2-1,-,TGTGCCACCAGTGATTCCCACCTGCGGGAGCAGTTCTTC,CATSDSHLREQFF
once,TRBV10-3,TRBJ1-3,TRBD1,TGTGCCATCACGTCAACAGGGGTTGAGGGAAACACCATATATTTT,CAITSTGVEGNTIYF
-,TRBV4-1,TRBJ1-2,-,TGCGCCAGCAGCCAACCTATTCACAGGGCAGGAGGCTACACCTTC,CASSQPIHRAGGYTF
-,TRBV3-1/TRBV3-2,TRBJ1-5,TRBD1,TGTGCCAGCAGACAACAGGGGGCTGGTCAGCCCCAGCATTTT,CASRQQGAGQPQHF
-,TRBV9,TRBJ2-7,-,TGTGCCAGCAGCGTACGGGGAGGCTCCTACGAGCAGTACTTC,CASSVRGGSYEQYF
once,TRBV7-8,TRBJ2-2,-,TGTGCCAGCAGCTTGTTTAGGGGCCCCAACACCGGGGAGCTGTTTTTT,CASSLFRGPNTGELFF
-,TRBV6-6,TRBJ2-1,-,TGTGCCAGCGTCCAAGCTTCCAAAAGCGATGAGCAGTTCTTC,CASVQASKSDEQFF
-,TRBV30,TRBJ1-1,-,TGTGCTTCGGGAGGGCTAACCGCGGATGAAGCTTTCTTT,CASGGLTADEAFF
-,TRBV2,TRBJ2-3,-,TGTGCCAGCAGCGAAACGCCTAGAAATACGCAGTATTTT,CASSETPRNTQYF
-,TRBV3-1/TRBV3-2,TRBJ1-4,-,TGTGCCAGCAGCCAAGATGCTCCCGGGAGGAAACTGTTTTTT,CASSQDAPGRKLFF
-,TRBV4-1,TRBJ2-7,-,TGCGCCAGCAGCCAAGATCGGCCGGGTTTTAGGGAGCAGTACTTC,CASSQDRPGFREQYF
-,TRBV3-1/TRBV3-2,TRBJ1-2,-,TGTGCCAGCAGCCAAGTTGCGTGGTATGGCTATGGCTACACCTTC,CASSQVAWYGYGYTF
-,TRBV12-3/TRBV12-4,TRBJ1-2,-,TGTGCCAGCAGTTTCACAGGGTCTGGCTACACCTTC,CASSFTGSGYTF
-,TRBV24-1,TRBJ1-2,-,TGTGCCACCAGTGATTCAACAGCGGGGATCAGCTATGGCTACACCTTC,CATSDSTAGISYGYTF
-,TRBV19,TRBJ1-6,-,TGTGCCAGTAGTATAGTAGACGGACAAAATTCACCCCTCCACTTT,CASSIVDGQNSPLHF
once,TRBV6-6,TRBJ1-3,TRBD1,TGTGCCTCGGTGACAGGGGCTGGAAACACCATATATTTT,CASVTGAGNTIYF
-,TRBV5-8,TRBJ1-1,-,TGTGCCAGCAGCCGTGGGGGGGACACTGAAGCTTTCTTT,CASSRGGDTEAFF
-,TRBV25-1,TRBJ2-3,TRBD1,TGTGCCAGCAGTGAATATGGGTGGGGGACAGGGGGCGCAGATACGCAGTATTTT,CASSEYGWGTGGADTQYF
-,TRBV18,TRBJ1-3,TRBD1,TGTGCCAGCTCACTCGACAGGGCTGGAAACACCATATATTTT,CASSLDRAGNTIYF
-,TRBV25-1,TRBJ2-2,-,TGTGCCAGCAGTGGACAGGACAACCTCGGGGAGCTGTTTTTT,CASSGQDNLGELFF
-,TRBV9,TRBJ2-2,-,TGTGCCAGCAGCGTCAGGATTGATTCGACGAACACCGGGGAGCTGTTTTTT,CASSVRIDSTNTGELFF
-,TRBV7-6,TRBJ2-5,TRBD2,TGTGCCAGCAGCCCCGATAGCGGGGGTGATTTCCAAGAGACCCAGTACTTC,CASSPDSGGDFQETQYF
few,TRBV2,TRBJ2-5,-,TGTGCCAGCAGTGTCAGGGGTTCAGAGACCCAGTACTTC,CASSVRGSETQYF
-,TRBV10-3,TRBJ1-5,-,TGTGCCATCACCGAGGACAGAGGTCAGCCCCAGCATTTT,CAITEDRGQPQHF
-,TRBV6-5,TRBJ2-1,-,TGTGCCAGCAGCAAGGACAGCGAACTCTACAATGAGCAGTTCTTC,CASSKDSELYNEQFF
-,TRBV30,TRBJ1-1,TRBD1,TGTGCCTGGAGTGTACAGGGGTGGACTGAAGCTTTCTTT,CAWSVQGWTEAFF
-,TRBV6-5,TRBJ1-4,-,TGTGCCAGCAGCAGGGCAGTGGGTCGTGAAAAACTGTTTTTT,CASSRAVGREKLFF
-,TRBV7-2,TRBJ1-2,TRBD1,TGTGCCAGCAGCCACCGACAGGGGGCCGACTATGGCTACACCTTC,CASSHRQGADYGYTF
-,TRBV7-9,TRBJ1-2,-,TGTGCCAGCAGCCATCGACAGGACGGCTATGGCTACACCTTC,CASSHRQDGYGYTF
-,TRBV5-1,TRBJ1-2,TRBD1,TGCGCCAGCAGCCCTTCCGGGACAGAGGATTCCACCTTC,CASSPSGTEDSTF
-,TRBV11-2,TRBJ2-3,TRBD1,TGTGCCAGCAGCTTGTTTCAGGGGGCCGGCACAGATACGCAGTATTTT,CASSLFQGAGTDTQYF
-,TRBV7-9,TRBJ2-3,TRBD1,TGTGCCAGCAGCCTCGGACAGGGGGGAAGTCGAGATACGCAGTATTTT,CASSLGQGGSRDTQYF
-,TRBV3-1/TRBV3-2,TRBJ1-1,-,TGTGCCAGCAGCCATGGGCCAGATACTGAAGCTTTCTTT,CASSHGPDTEAFF
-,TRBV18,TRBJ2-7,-,TGTGCCAGCTCACAAACTTTTACAGCCTACGAGCAGTACTTC,CASSQTFTAYEQYF
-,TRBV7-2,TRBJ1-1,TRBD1,TGTGCCAGCGGGACAGGGGGCAACCCGTTAGGTTTCTTT,CASGTGGNPLGFF
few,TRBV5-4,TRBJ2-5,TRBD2,TGTGCCAGCAGGCACTCTAGCGGGGGATTCGGGGAGACCCAGTACTTC,CASRHSSGGFGETQYF
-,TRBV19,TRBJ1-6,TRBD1,TGTGCCAGTAGTCAATACCCGGACAGGGGACATTCACCCCTCCACTTT,CASSQYPDRGHSPLHF
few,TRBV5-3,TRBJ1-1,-,TGTGCCAGAAGCAGGACAGCTATGAACACTGAAGCTTTCTTT,CARSRTAMNTEAFF
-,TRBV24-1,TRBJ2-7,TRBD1,TGTGCCACCAGTGATTCAGGGGGCTCGTACGAGCAGTACTTC,CATSDSGGSYEQYF
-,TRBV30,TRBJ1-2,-,TGTGCCTGGAGTGGGGCGAACTATGGCTACACCTTC,CAWSGANYGYTF
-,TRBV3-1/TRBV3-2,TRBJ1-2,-,TGTGCCAGCAGACCAACTACTCCCGACTCCCATGGCTACACCTTC,CASRPTTPDSHGYTF
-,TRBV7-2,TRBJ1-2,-,TGTGCCAGCAGCTTAGACCCCCGGGTTACCTATGGCTACACCTTC,CASSLDPRVTYGYTF
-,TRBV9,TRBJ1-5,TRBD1,TGTGCCAGCAGCGGGGCAGGGGGAGAGCCCCAGCATTTT,CASSGAGGEPQHF
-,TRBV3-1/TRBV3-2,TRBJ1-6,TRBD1,TGTGCCAGCAGCCAACTAGACAGGGGTGATTCACCCCTCCACTTT,CASSQLDRGDSPLHF
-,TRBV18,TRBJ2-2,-,TGTGCCAGCTCACCTGTCAGGTCGAACACCGGGGAGCTGTTTTTT,CASSPVRSNTGELFF
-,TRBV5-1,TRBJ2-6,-,TGCGCCAGCACCCGGACTTCTGGGGCCAACGTCCTGACTTTC,CASTRTSGANVLTF
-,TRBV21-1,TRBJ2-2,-,TGTGCCAGCAGCAAAGGGGGGATCGACAGGGGGAACACCGGGGAGCTGTTTTTT,CASSKGGIDRGNTGELFF
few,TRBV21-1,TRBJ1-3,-,TGTGCCAGTGCCGGACAGGGATGCGCGTCCTCTGGAAACACCATATATTTT,CASAGQGCASSGNTIYF